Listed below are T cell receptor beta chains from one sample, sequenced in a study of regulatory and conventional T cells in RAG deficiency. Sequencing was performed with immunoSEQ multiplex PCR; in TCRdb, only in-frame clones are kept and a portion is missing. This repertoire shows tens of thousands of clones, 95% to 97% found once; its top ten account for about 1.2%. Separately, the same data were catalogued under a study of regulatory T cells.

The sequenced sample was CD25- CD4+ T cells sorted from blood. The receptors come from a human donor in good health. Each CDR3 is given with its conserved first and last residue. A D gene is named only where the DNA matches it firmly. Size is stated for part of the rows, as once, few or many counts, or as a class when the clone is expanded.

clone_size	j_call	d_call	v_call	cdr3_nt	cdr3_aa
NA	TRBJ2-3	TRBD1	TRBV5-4	TGTGCCAGCAGCCTTGGGACAGTGAGCACAGATACGCAGTATTTT	CASSLGTVSTDTQYF
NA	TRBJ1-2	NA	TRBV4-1	TGCGCCAGCAGCCCTAGCGCGGGGACGGTCAACTATGGCTACACCTTC	CASSPSAGTVNYGYTF
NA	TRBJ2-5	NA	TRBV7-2	TGTGCCAGCAGCTTCAATCAGGTGGAGACCCAGTACTTC	CASSFNQVETQYF
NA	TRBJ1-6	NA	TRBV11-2	TGTGCCAGCAGCCCGCTTTGGGGGGTAAGAGGGTCACCCCTCCACTTT	CASSPLWGVRGSPLHF
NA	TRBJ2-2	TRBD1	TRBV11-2	TGTGCCAGCAGCCCTTTAGGGCGTCAGGGGGCCGGGGAGCTGTTTTTT	CASSPLGRQGAGELFF
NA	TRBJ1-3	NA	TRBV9	TGTGCCAGCAGCCCTCATACACGACAGAGCCCATATTTT	CASSPHTRQSPYF
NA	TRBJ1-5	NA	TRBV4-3	TGCGCCAGCAGCCTCCAAGCTGGGCCCCTAAATCAGCCCCAGCATTTT	CASSLQAGPLNQPQHF
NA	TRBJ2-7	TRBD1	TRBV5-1	TGCGCCAGCAGCTTAGATACTACAGGGGTGTACGAGCAGTACTTC	CASSLDTTGVYEQYF
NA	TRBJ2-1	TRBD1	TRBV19	TGTGCCAGTCCCTCTGACAGGGAAAATGAGCAGTTCTTC	CASPSDRENEQFF
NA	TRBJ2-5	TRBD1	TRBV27	TGTGCCAGCAGTTTAGGACAGGGCCAAGAGACCCAGTACTTC	CASSLGQGQETQYF
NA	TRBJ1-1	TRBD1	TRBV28	TGTGCCAGCAGTCGTCGACAGGGTACTATGAACACTGAAGCTTTCTTT	CASSRRQGTMNTEAFF
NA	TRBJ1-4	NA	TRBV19	TGTGCCAGTAGTTCACAGGGTGCAACTAATGAAAAACTGTTTTTT	CASSSQGATNEKLFF
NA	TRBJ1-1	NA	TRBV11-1	TGTGCCAGCAGCTTAGAGGCAGGGATGACTGAAGCTTTCTTT	CASSLEAGMTEAFF
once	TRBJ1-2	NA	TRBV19	TGTGCCAGTAGTATAGAGATCCGGGCAGGGGATGGCTACACCTTC	CASSIEIRAGDGYTF
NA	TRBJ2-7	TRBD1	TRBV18	TGTGCCAGCTCACGGACAGGGCCATCCTACGAGCAGTACTTC	CASSRTGPSYEQYF